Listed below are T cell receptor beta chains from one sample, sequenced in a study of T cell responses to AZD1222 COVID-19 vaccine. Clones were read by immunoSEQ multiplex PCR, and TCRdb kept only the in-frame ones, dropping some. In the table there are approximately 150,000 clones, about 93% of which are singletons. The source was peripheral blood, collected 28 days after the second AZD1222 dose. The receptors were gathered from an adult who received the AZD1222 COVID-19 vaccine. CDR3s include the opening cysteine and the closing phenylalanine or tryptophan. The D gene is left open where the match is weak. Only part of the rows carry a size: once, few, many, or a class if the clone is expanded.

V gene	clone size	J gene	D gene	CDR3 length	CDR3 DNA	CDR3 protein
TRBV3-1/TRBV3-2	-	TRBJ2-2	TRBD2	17	TGTGCCAGCAGCCAAGTTTCGACTAGCGGCAACACCGGGGAGCTGTTTTTT	CASSQVSTSGNTGELFF
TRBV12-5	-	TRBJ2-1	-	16	TGTGCTAGTGGTTTGGTAGGAGGGGGTGCAAACAATGAGCAGTTCTTC	CASGLVGGGANNEQFF
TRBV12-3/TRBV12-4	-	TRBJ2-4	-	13	TGTGCCAGCAGGGGGGTTGCCAAAAACATTCAGTACTTC	CASRGVAKNIQYF
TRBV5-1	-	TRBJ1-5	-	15	TGCGCCAGCAGCCTGGACGGTTATAGCAATCAGCCCCAGCATTTT	CASSLDGYSNQPQHF
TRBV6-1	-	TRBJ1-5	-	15	TGTGCCAGCAGTGAATTGGTGGGGAGCAATCAGCCCCAGCATTTT	CASSELVGSNQPQHF
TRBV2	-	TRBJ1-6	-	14	TGTGCCAGCAGTGCTATGACAGAAGATTCACCCCTCCACTTT	CASSAMTEDSPLHF
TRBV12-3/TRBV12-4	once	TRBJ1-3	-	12	TGTGCCAGCAGTTTAGGGGGAAACACCATATATTTT	CASSLGGNTIYF
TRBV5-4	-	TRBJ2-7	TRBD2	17	TGTGCCAGCAGCACCGAGGGTGTAGGACTAGCGGACTACGAGCAGTACTTC	CASSTEGVGLADYEQYF
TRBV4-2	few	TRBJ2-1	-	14	TGTGCCAGCAGCCAAGCGGCAGGTTGGGATGAGCAGTTCTTC	CASSQAAGWDEQFF
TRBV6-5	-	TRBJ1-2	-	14	TGTGCCAGCCTCACCCGGGGTGAATTCTATGGCTACACCTTC	CASLTRGEFYGYTF
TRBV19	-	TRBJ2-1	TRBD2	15	TGTGCCAGTACCCTCGGGACTAGCGGCCACAATGAGCAGTTCTTC	CASTLGTSGHNEQFF
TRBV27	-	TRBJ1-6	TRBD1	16	TGTGCCAGCAGTACTACACGGGACAGATATAATTCACCCCTCCACTTT	CASSTTRDRYNSPLHF
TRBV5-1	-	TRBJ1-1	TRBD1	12	TGCGCCAGCAGATTACAGGGGACTGAAGCTTTCTTT	CASRLQGTEAFF
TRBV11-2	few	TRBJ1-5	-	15	TGTGCCAGCAGCTTAGGGGGGCGCAGCAATCAGCCCCAGCATTTT	CASSLGGRSNQPQHF
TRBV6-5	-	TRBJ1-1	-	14	TGTGCCAGCAGTTACTCGAGGTACCTCCTTGAAGCTTTCTTT	CASSYSRYLLEAFF
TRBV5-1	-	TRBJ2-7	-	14	TGCGCCAGCAGCTCGGTAAAGGCTTCCGACGAGCAGTACTTC	CASSSVKASDEQYF
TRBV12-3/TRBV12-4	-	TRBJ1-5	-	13	TGTGCCAGCAGTTTAAGAGGCCTTCAGCCCCAGCATTTT	CASSLRGLQPQHF
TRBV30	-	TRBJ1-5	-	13	TGTGCCTGGAGTCGGGACACTAATCAGCCCCAGCATTTT	CAWSRDTNQPQHF
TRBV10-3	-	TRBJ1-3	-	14	TGTGCCATCAGGTCGGGGAGCTCTGGAAACACCATATATTTT	CAIRSGSSGNTIYF
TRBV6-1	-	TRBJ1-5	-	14	TGTGCCAGCAGTGAAGTATGGGGCAATCAGCCCCAGCATTTT	CASSEVWGNQPQHF
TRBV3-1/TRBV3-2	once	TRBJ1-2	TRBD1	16	TGTGCCAGCAGCCAAGATGGAGGACAGGGGGCCTTTGGCTACACCTTC	CASSQDGGQGAFGYTF
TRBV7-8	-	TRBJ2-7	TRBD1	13	TGTGCCAGCAGCTTCGGTGACAGGGGCGAGCAGTACTTC	CASSFGDRGEQYF
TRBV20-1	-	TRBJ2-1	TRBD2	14	TGCAGTGCTAGTCTAGCGGGAGGGCCCAATGAGCAGTTCTTC	CSASLAGGPNEQFF
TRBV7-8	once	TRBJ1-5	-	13	TGTGCCAGCAGCTCACAGGGTGGACAGCCCCAGCATTTT	CASSSQGGQPQHF
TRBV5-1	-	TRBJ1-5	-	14	TGCGCCAGCACACAGGCTGCCGCGAATCAGCCCCAGCATTTT	CASTQAAANQPQHF
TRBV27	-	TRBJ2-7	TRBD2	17	TGTGCCAGCAGTCTCGTTACGACTAGCGGGAACGTAAACGAGCAGTACTTC	CASSLVTTSGNVNEQYF
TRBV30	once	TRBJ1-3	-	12	TGTGCCTGGAGTATCTCTGGAAACACCATATATTTT	CAWSISGNTIYF
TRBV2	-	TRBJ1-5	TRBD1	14	TGTGCCAGCAGGGGACAGAATAGCAATCAGCCCCAGCATTTT	CASRGQNSNQPQHF
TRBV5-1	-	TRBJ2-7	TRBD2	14	TGCGCCAGCAGCTTGCCTAGCGGGTCCTACGAGCAGTACTTC	CASSLPSGSYEQYF
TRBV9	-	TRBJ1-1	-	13	TGTGCCAGCAGCGTAGGCCAGGCCACTGAAGCTTTCTTT	CASSVGQATEAFF
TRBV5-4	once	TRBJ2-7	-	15	TGTGCCAGCAGTCGGACCGAAAAACTGTTTACGGGGCAGTACTTC	CASSRTEKLFTGQYF
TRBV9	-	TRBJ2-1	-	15	TGTGCCAGCAGCGTAGGGTCTGGGAGGTACAATGAGCAGTTCTTC	CASSVGSGRYNEQFF
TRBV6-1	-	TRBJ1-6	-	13	TGTGCCAGCAGTGATACCTATAATTCACCCCTCCACTTT	CASSDTYNSPLHF
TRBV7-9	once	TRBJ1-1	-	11	TGTGCCTCCCGGATGAACACTGAAGCTTTCTTT	CASRMNTEAFF
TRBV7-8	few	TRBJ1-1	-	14	TGTGCCAGCAGCGACTACGGGCTCCCCACTGAAGCTTTCTTT	CASSDYGLPTEAFF
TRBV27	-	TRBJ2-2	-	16	TGTGCCAGCAGTTTATATTCGACGGGGAACACCGGGGAGCTGTTTTTT	CASSLYSTGNTGELFF
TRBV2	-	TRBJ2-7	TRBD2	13	TGTGCCAGCGAGCGGGAGCGCGCCTACGAGCAGTACTTC	CASERERAYEQYF
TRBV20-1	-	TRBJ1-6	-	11	TGCAGTGCTAGAAAACAGGCGGCCCTCCACTTT	CSARKQAALHF
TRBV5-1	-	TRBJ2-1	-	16	TGCGCCAGCAGCTTGAGGGCAGATCTCTCCTACAATGAGCAGTTCTTC	CASSLRADLSYNEQFF
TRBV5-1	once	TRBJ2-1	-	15	TGCGCCAGCAGCTTGTTAGGGAGTGGGTACAATGAGCAGTTCTTC	CASSLLGSGYNEQFF
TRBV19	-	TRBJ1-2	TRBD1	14	TGTGCCAGTACAGCAGGGGGCACTAACTATGGCTACACCTTC	CASTAGGTNYGYTF
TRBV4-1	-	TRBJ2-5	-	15	TGCGCCAGCAGCCACCAAGGTTCAGGAGAAGAGACCCAGTACTTC	CASSHQGSGEETQYF
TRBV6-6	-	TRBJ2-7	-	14	TGTGCCAGCCCGGGGAATGTAGATGATTACGAGCAGTACTTC	CASPGNVDDYEQYF
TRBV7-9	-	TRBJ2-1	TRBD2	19	TGTGCCAGCAGCCCCGTTCGGACTAGCGGGAGAGGAAGCACAGGTGAGCAGTTCTTC	CASSPVRTSGRGSTGEQFF